A selection of T cell receptor beta chains follows, all from one sample in a study of tumor and adjacent non-tumor tissue in lung cancer. TCRdb re-called the multiplex PCR reads through MiXCR, storing one row per CDR3 protein. The profile shows about 98,000 distinct CDR3 sequences, 75% to 85% of them singletons. Sequenced material: distant non-tumor lung tissue. The origin of the receptors is a man aged 60 to 75 with small cell lung cancer. CDR3s include the opening cysteine and the closing phenylalanine or tryptophan. Fields, in order: V gene, J gene, clone size, D gene, CDR3 protein, CDR3 DNA. D genes are given only for firm matches. Expanded clones get a size class; other rows say once, few or many, or leave the size out.

>TRBV12-3/TRBV12-4|TRBJ2-1|.|.
CTSSLYGELFF
TGTACCAGCAGTTTATATGGAGAGCTGTTCTTC
>TRBV29-1|TRBJ1-2|.|.
CSDRDSNYGYIF
TGCAGCGACAGGGACTCCAACTATGGCTACATCTTC
>TRBV4-2|TRBJ1-5|few|.
CTSSQEHGNQPQHF
TGTACCAGCAGCCAAGAGCATGGGAATCAGCCCCAGCATTTT
>TRBV6-2/TRBV6-3|TRBJ1-2|.|TRBD1
CASSYSRQGAMGGYTF
TGTGCCAGCAGTTATTCGAGACAGGGGGCGATGGGCGGTTACACCTTC
>TRBV30|TRBJ2-5|.|.
CAWRSPYRSDSPGGTQYF
TGTGCCTGGAGAAGCCCCTACCGGTCAGACTCCCCCGGGGGGACCCAGTACTTC
>TRBV11-2|TRBJ2-1|.|.
CASSLEARLDEQFF
TGTGCCAGCAGCTTAGAGGCAAGGTTGGATGAGCAGTTCTTT
>TRBV19|TRBJ2-6|.|.
CASSINGPSTGANVLTF
TGTGCCAGTAGTATAAATGGGCCAAGTACTGGGGCCAACGTCCTGACTTTC
>TRBV11-2|TRBJ2-4|.|TRBD2
CTSSLEVAGIQYF
TGTACCAGCAGCTTAGAGGTAGCGGGCATTCAGTACTTC
>TRBV2|TRBJ2-5|.|TRBD1
CASNRQGQQETQYF
TGTGCCAGTAACCGACAGGGGCAACAAGAGACCCAGTACTTC
>TRBV11-1|TRBJ2-1|.|.
CASSSEWRTNGVGNEQFF
TGTGCCAGCAGCTCAGAATGGAGGACTAACGGGGTTGGTAATGAGCAGTTCTTC
>TRBV5-4|TRBJ1-1|many|.
CASSLWAEKAFF
TGTGCCAGCAGCTTATGGGCAGAAAAAGCTTTCTTT
>TRBV12-3/TRBV12-4|TRBJ2-4|.|TRBD1
CASNFGQGLAKNIQYF
TGCGCCAGCAATTTCGGACAGGGACTAGCCAAAAACATTCAGTACTTC
>TRBV7-2|TRBJ2-1|.|.
CATSLKGGDSYNEQFF
TGTGCCACCAGCTTAAAGGGCGGGGACTCCTACAATGAGCAGTTCTTC
>TRBV5-6|TRBJ2-6|.|.
CASSLVGWTGVNLLTF
TGTGCCAGCAGCTTGGTTGGGTGGACTGGGGTCAACCTCCTGACTTTC
>TRBV20-1|TRBJ1-2|many|.
CSAREGPEDLYGYTF
TGCAGTGCTAGAGAAGGTCCAGAGGACCTCTATGGCTACACCTTC
>TRBV11-2|TRBJ2-2|once|TRBD2
CASNLARETGEMLF
TGTGCCAGCAACTTAGCGCGGGAGACCGGGGAGATGCTTTTT
>TRBV6-5|TRBJ2-2|many|TRBD1
CASSSGQGTGELFF
TGTGCCAGCAGTTCGGGACAGGGGACCGGGGAGCTGTTTTTT
>TRBV6-5|TRBJ2-4|.|.
CASSSDSPPYDQYF
TGTGCCAGCAGTTCGGACTCCCCCCCTTATGATCAGTACTTC
>TRBV6-6|TRBJ2-5|.|.
CASTPEGTHYF
TGTGCCAGTACACCGGAGGGAACCCACTACTTC
>TRBV12-3/TRBV12-4|TRBJ2-5|many|.
CASSFRYGRGKETQYF
TGTGCCAGCAGTTTTCGGTACGGGAGAGGAAAAGAGACCCAGTACTTC
>TRBV2|TRBJ1-2|once|.
CPSSDQGDGGYIF
TGTCCCAGCAGCGACCAGGGCGATGGTGGCTACATCTTC
>TRBV12-3/TRBV12-4|TRBJ2-3|.|.
CASTFGISDNTQYF
TGTGCCAGCACCTTCGGGATTAGCGACAATACGCAGTATTTT
>TRBV5-5|TRBJ2-5|many|.
CASSLQWAKETQYF
TGTGCCAGCAGCTTGCAGTGGGCCAAGGAGACCCAGTACTTC
>TRBV7-8|TRBJ1-6|.|.
CASSPGRRSSYNSPLHF
TGTGCCAGTAGCCCGGGACGGCGGAGCTCCTATAATTCACCCCTCCACTTT
>TRBV11-2|TRBJ2-1|.|.
CAISLQGFGEQFF
TGTGCCATCAGCTTACAGGGTTTCGGTGAGCAATTCTTC
>TRBV6-6|TRBJ2-2|.|TRBD2
CASSGTNSRELFF
TGTGCCAGTAGCGGGACGAACAGCCGGGAGCTGTTTTTT
>TRBV28|TRBJ1-2|.|TRBD1
CAMGQGRGYTF
TGTGCCATGGGACAGGGTAGGGGCTACACCTTC
>TRBV20-1|TRBJ2-2|.|.
CNAIDPYRTNTGELFF
TGCAATGCTATAGACCCCTATAGGACCAACACCGGGGAGCTGTTTTTT
>TRBV7-9|TRBJ2-3|.|.
CASSLAVSHTQYF
TGTGCTAGCAGCTTAGCGGTCAGTCATACGCAGTATTTT
>TRBV11-2|TRBJ2-2|.|TRBD1
CASRDNRGDTGELFF
TGTGCCAGTAGGGACAACAGGGGGGACACAGGGGAGCTGTTTTTT
>TRBV5-6|TRBJ1-1|.|.
CASSLALGDGQGRLEDEAFF
TGTGCCAGCAGCTTGGCCCTTGGGGACGGGCAAGGGCGACTCGAGGATGAAGCTTTCTTT
>TRBV20-1|TRBJ2-1|.|TRBD2
CSAIISGAGNEQFF
TGCAGTGCTATAATTAGCGGGGCGGGCAATGAGCAGTTCTTC
>TRBV20-1|TRBJ1-1|.|.
CSASRVNTEAFF
TGCAGTGCTAGTAGGGTGAATACTGAAGCTTTCTTT
>TRBV4-2|TRBJ1-3|.|.
CVSRGNTIYF
TGTGTCAGCAGAGGAAACACCATATATTTT
>TRBV12-3/TRBV12-4|TRBJ2-2|once|TRBD2
CAGSPLIGKSGRASGKLFF
TGTGCCGGCAGTCCCTTGATCGGGAAAAGCGGGAGGGCCTCCGGGAAGCTGTTTTTT
>TRBV4-2|TRBJ1-5|.|.
CASSRGGFSGNSNQPQHF
TGTGCCAGCAGCCGAGGTGGTTTTAGCGGTAATAGCAATCAGCCCCAGCATTTT
>TRBV6-1|TRBJ1-1|.|TRBD1
CASSVYAGGPTEALF
TGTGCCAGCAGTGTCTACGCAGGGGGGCCCACTGAAGCTCTCTTT
>TRBV29-1|TRBJ2-5|.|.
CSVRVVRENQYF
TGCAGCGTCCGGGTGGTTAGGGAGAACCAGTACTTC
>TRBV6-2/TRBV6-3|TRBJ2-7|.|TRBD1
CASSWDSSCEQYF
TGTGCCAGCAGTTGGGACAGTTCCTGCGAGCAGTATTTC
>TRBV11-2|TRBJ1-1|.|TRBD1
CVSSLTGGVGRNSEAFF
TGCGTCAGCAGCTTAACAGGGGGCGTGGGTAGGAACAGTGAAGCTTTCTTT
>TRBV11-2|TRBJ1-3|once|TRBD1
CLSSGSTGTLKTIYF
TGTCTCAGCAGCGGATCGACAGGGACGTTAAAAACCATATATTTT
>TRBV6-5|TRBJ2-6|.|TRBD1
CASRPTGAVAKVLTF
TGTGCCAGCAGACCTACAGGGGCTGTGGCCAAGGTCCTGACTTTC
>TRBV10-3|TRBJ2-2|.|.
CTNSARSSTTGELFF
TGTACCAACAGTGCGCGGAGCTCTACCACCGGGGAACTGTTTTTT
>TRBV6-5|TRBJ2-2|few|.
CASSWRQNTEELFF
TGTGCCAGCAGTTGGAGGCAGAACACCGAGGAGCTGTTTTTT